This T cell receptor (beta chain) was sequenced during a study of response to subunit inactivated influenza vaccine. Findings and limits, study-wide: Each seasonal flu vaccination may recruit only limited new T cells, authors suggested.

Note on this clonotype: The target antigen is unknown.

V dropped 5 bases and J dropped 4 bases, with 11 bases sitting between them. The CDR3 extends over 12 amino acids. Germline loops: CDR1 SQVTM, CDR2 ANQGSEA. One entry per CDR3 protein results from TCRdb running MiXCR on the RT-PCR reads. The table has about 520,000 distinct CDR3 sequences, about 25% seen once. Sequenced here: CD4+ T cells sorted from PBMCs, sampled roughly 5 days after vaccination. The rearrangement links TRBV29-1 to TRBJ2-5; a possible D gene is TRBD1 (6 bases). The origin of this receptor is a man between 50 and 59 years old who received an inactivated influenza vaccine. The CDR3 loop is CSVYSRGETQYF. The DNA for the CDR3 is TGCAGCGTTTATTCCAGGGGAGAGACCCAGTACTTC.